This passage covers 13 T cell receptor beta chains from one sample sequenced in a study of CD8 T cells in Susac syndrome. The RNA input was about 0.5 to 1 ug, and it was reverse transcribed with random hexamers. TCRdb reprocessed the immunoSEQ multiplex PCR reads with MiXCR, giving one entry per CDR3 protein. Here the sample spans approximately 150,000 distinct CDR3 sequences, less than 95% being singletons. Sequencing was carried out using CD4+ T cells from PBMCs. The receptors here all came from a human donor in good health.

The chain has TRBV30 and TRBJ1-4; D call uncertain. CDR1 GTSNPN and CDR2 SVGIG come from the germline V gene (reference sequence). The CDR3 sequence is 14 residues long. Trimming pared 4 bases from V and 9 bases from J, leaving 18 bases between. In DNA, the CDR3 is TGTGCCTGGAATAAAGCCGGACGGTGGAAAAAACTGTTTTTT. Amino acids: CAWNKAGRWKKLFF.

The chain has TRBV30 and TRBJ1-1, with D unclear. V was cut by 1 base and J by 6 bases, with 9 bases left in between. Germline-derived CDR1 and CDR2 are GTSNPN and SVGIG (reference sequence). The length of the CDR3 is 12 residues. DNA of the CDR3: TGTGCCTGGAGTGAGGGAAGCGCTGAAGCTTTCTTT. This sequence encodes CAWSEGSAEAFF.

The V and J genes are TRBV5-6 and TRBJ2-1; a possible D gene is TRBD1 (6 bases). The CDR3 sequence is 15 residues long. Per the germline V gene, CDR1 is SGHDT and CDR2 is YYEEEE. V was trimmed by 4 bases and J by 0 bases, leaving 11 bases between them. The CDR3 here is CASSGGPSSYNEQFF. CDR3 nucleotides: TGTGCCAGCAGCGGGGGCCCGAGCTCCTACAATGAGCAGTTCTTC.

This clonotype appeared a single time. The V and J genes are TRBV27 and TRBJ1-1, with TRBD1 as a possible D gene (6 bases). Germline lookup yields CDR1 MNHEY and CDR2 SMNVEV (reference sequence). The CDR3 runs to 14 residues. Trimming shortened V by 6 bases and J by 4 bases, and 15 bases separated the two germline ends. The CDR3 DNA reads as TGTGCCAGCAGGCTACAGGGTCGGGGCACTGAAGCTTTCTTT. This encodes CASRLQGRGTEAFF.

The rearrangement uses TRBV10-2 and TRBJ2-7, with D possibly matching TRBD1 (5 bases). Germline CDR1 and CDR2: WSHSY and SAAADI. The CDR3 loop spans 15 amino acids. V lost 7 bases and J lost 0, with 16 bases in between. In DNA, the CDR3 is TGCGCCAGCAAGCTACTACAGGCAACCTCCTACGAGCAGTACTTC. It translates to CASKLLQATSYEQYF.

The V gene is TRBV9, the J gene TRBJ2-1, with 8 bases matching TRBD2. This CDR3 spans 16 amino acids. With 0 bases clipped from V and 4 bases from J, the junction kept 6 bases outside the gene matches. Per the germline V gene, CDR1 is SGDLS and CDR2 is YYNGEE. The chain's CDR3 is CASSVGTSGLYNEQFF. DNA of the CDR3: TGTGCCAGCAGCGTAGGTACTAGCGGACTGTACAATGAGCAGTTCTTC.

This chain connects TRBV29-1 to TRBJ1-1; no clear D. The V end lost 4 bases, the J end lost 7 bases, and 16 bases lay between the germline ends. In germline, CDR1 is SQVTM, CDR2 ANQGSEA. The CDR3 runs to 13 residues. The CDR3 sequence: CSVGVGTPREAFF. CDR3 DNA: TGCAGCGTTGGCGTCGGCACCCCCCGTGAAGCTTTCTTT.

This clonotype was seen just once. CDR3: CASRGVGTGELFF. The CDR3 nucleotides read TGTGCCAGCAGAGGGGTCGGGACCGGGGAGCTGTTTTTT. The chain has TRBV27 and TRBJ2-2, with a weak D call TRBD1 (5 bases). This CDR3 comprises 13 residues. Trimming pared 6 bases from V and 5 bases from J, leaving 10 bases between. Per germline, CDR1 MNHEY and CDR2 SMNVEV (reference sequence).

The rearrangement joins TRBV18 to TRBJ2-7, with D perhaps TRBD2 (5 bases). Germline CDR1 is KGHSH and CDR2 is LQKENI. The ends were cut back, 2 bases at V and 1 base at J, with 21 bases in the middle. The CDR3 consists of 18 residues. This CDR3 is CASSPYSSWGRESYEQYF. The CDR3 nucleotides read TGTGCCAGCTCACCATATTCTAGCTGGGGAAGAGAGTCCTACGAGCAGTACTTC.

The V gene is TRBV20-1, the J gene TRBJ2-3; the D gene is possibly TRBD1 (6 bases). The CDR3 length is 13 residues. V gave up 6 bases and J gave up 1 base, with 11 bases separating them. Germline V lookup: CDR1 DFQATT, CDR2 SNEGSKA (reference sequence). The CDR3 region has the DNA TGCAGTGCCACAGGGACCGGCACAGATACGCAGTATTTT. As protein: CSATGTGTDTQYF.

CDR3 amino acids: CAWMYRKDRRTDTQYF. The CDR3, as DNA: TGTGCCTGGATGTATCGGAAGGATCGTCGAACAGATACGCAGTATTTT. V usage is TRBV30 and J usage is TRBJ2-3; no definite D call. CDR3 length: 16 residues. CDR1 and CDR2 from the germline V gene are GTSNPN and SVGIG (reference sequence). V gave up 4 bases and J gave up 3 bases, with 20 bases separating them.

The table lists this clonotype with a count of one. The V gene is TRBV5-1, the J gene TRBJ1-2; TRBD1 agrees at 7 bases. V lost 4 bases, J lost 5 bases, and 5 bases stayed unmatched. The germline V gene has CDR1 SGHRS and CDR2 YFSETQ. The CDR3 contains 13 residues. The CDR3 here is CASSPGQQYGYTF. CDR3 in DNA: TGCGCCAGCAGCCCGGGACAGCAGTATGGCTACACCTTC.

This rearrangement joins TRBV15 to TRBJ2-7; 8 nucleotides line up with TRBD1. The CDR3 contains 14 residues. Germline CDR1 is LNHNV and CDR2 is YYDKDF (reference sequence). V lost 0 bases and J lost 7; bases outside the gene matches: 5. In DNA, the CDR3 is TGTGCCACCAGCAGAGATTTGGACAGGGTTGAGCAGTACTTC. Translation: CATSRDLDRVEQYF.